This T cell receptor beta chain was observed in a study of low-dose radiotherapy and immunotherapy resistance in tumors. Study as a whole: Cohort 2 patients were irradiated with 1 Gy every two weeks, reaching 13 Gy over 26 weeks. Every two weeks patients got nivolumab 240 mg flat dose, plus ipilimumab 1 mg/kg every six weeks, intravenously.

TRAV- and TRBV-specific primers, spanning alpha and beta chains, primed first-strand cDNA. Over about 19 PCR cycles, TCRs were amplified from a constant-region primer and V-primer adapter. In vitro transcription amplified isolated mRNA. From the reads, TCRdb called clonotypes with MiXCR, one entry per CDR3 protein. The profile shows 64,000 or so distinct CDR3 sequences, 26% of them singletons. This CDR3 comprises 13 residues. CDR1 is MNHEY, CDR2 SVGAGI, per germline. Noted time point: before trial treatment. It was nivolumab, ipilimumab, aspirin, low-dose cyclophosphamide and low-dose radiotherapy that donors received. As to this clonotype: This likely came from a read error, as a far larger clone is one base away.

The sequence came from a male donor with rectosigmoid adenocarcinoma. This sample comprised PBMCs, obtained before treatment. The rearrangement uses TRBV6-5 and TRBJ2-7, with a weak D call TRBD2 (5 bases). CDR3 amino acids: CASSYGSSYEKYF. CDR3 nucleotides: TGTGCCAGCAGTTATGGGAGCTCCTACGAGAAGTACTTC.